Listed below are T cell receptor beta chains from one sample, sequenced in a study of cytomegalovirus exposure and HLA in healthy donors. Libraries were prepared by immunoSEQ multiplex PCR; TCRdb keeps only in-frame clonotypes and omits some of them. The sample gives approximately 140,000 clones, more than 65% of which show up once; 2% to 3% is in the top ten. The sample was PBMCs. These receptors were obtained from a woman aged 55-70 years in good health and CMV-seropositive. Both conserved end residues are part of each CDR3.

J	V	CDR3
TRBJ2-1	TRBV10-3	CAISESRTDQQFF
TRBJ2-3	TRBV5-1	CASSGRTGGTDTQYF
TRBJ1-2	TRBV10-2	CASGSTGYSYGYTF
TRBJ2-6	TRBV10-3	CAISEFHSGANVLTF
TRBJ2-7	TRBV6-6	CASSSSGGGYEQYF
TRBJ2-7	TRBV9	CASSASSVSYEQYF
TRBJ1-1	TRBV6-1	CASSPRQGVAEAFF
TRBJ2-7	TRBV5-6	CASSFLSDEQYF
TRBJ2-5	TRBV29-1	CSAEEGAGETQYF
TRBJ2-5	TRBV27	CASSYGGPIKTQYF
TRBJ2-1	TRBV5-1	CASSFASNINEQFF
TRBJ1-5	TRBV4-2	CASSQEGGIISNQPQHF
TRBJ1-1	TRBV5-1	CASSQGQGATEAFF
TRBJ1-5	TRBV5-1	CASSLGGGNQPQHF
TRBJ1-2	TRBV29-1	CSGGDQLGYTF
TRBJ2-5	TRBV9	CASSVGGGNRETQYF
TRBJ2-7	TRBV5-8	CASSSGQGFSYEQYF
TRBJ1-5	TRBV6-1	CASEEGSSGNQPQHF